These 9 T cell receptor beta chains share one sample of origin, sequenced in a study of blood T cells in healthy people across ages. For the second PCR, which ran for 7 to 11 cycles, a sample-barcoded 5' primer and a J-beta primer mix were used. Each CDR3 protein is one row after TCRdb ran MiXCR on the 5' RACE reads. The table has some 1.8 million distinct CDR3 sequences, about 39% seen once. The sequenced sample was blood. Receptors originate from a human donor in good health.

The chain employs TRBV6-6 and TRBJ2-3; 7 nucleotides match TRBD1. CDR1 is MNHNY and CDR2 is SVGAGI in the germline V gene (reference sequence). The CDR3 has 15 amino acids. The V gene end was trimmed by 7 bases and the J gene end by 3 bases; junction bases not matched to a gene: 10. The CDR3 loop reads CASTRGGRGTDTQYF. The CDR3 coding sequence is TGTGCCAGCACCCGAGGGGGCAGGGGTACAGATACGCAGTATTTT.

This clonotype has just a few counts. The chain couples TRBV24-1 to TRBJ2-7; the match to TRBD1 covers 9 bases. The CDR3 consists of 15 residues. With 5 bases clipped from V and 2 bases from J, the junction kept 6 bases outside the gene matches. CDR1 and CDR2 (germline): KGHDR, SFDVKD. The CDR3 reads CATSGQDRGTYEQYF. The CDR3 DNA follows: TGTGCCACCAGTGGACAGGACAGGGGCACCTACGAGCAGTACTTC.

In DNA, the CDR3 is TGTGCCAGCAGTTTCCCAAACTCCAATGAGCAGTTCTTC. It yields the protein CASSFPNSNEQFF. This chain connects TRBV12-3 or TRBV12-4 to TRBJ2-1; D is ambiguous. V lost 3 bases to trimming and J lost 6 bases, with 9 bases between them. There are 13 residues in the CDR3.

In its sample, this clonotype was seen a few times. This chain connects TRBV5-6 to TRBJ2-5; 10 bases fit TRBD1. The germline CDR1 and CDR2 sequences are SGHDT and YYEEEE. The CDR3 runs 15 residues. Trimming took 4 bases from V and 5 from J; bases not matched to a gene: 8. CDR3 nucleotide sequence: TGTGCCAGCAGCCAGAGACAGGGGGCAGGGGAGACCCAGTACTTC. The encoded protein is CASSQRQGAGETQYF. Filled out from reference TRBV5-6 and TRBJ2-5, the complete variable domain reads DAGVTQSPTHLIKTRGQQVTLRCSPKSGHDTVSWYQQALGQGPQFIFQYYEEEERQRGNFPDRFSGHQFPNYSSELNVNALLLGDSALYLCASSQRQGAGETQYFGPGTRLLVL.

This sequence joins TRBV25-1 and TRBJ1-1; possible D gene TRBD1, 5 bases. The CDR3 length is 13 residues. CDR1 is MGHDK and CDR2 is SYGVNS in the germline V gene. Trimming cost V 8 bases and J 4 bases, with 14 bases left between them. CDR3 in amino acids: CASGERGSTEAFF. DNA for the CDR3: TGTGCCAGCGGAGAACGGGGGTCCACTGAAGCTTTCTTT.

The chain has TRBV10-3 and TRBJ1-1; 7 nucleotides agree with TRBD1. V lost 6 bases to trimming and J lost 2 bases; unmatched junction nucleotides: 3. CDR3 length: 13 amino acids. Germline CDR1 is ENHRY and CDR2 is SYGVKD. The CDR3 region is CAIRGQYNTEAFF. The CDR3 coding sequence is TGTGCCATCAGGGGACAGTACAACACTGAAGCTTTCTTT.

This clonotype turned up a few times. The J gene is TRBJ2-1, the V gene TRBV7-2; perhaps TRBD2 as D (6 bases). The CDR3 has 15 amino acids. Germline values: CDR1 SGHTA, CDR2 FQGNSA. Trimming left V 5 bases short and J 9 bases short, with 20 bases between. The CDR3 DNA is TGTGCCAGCAGCCCCCCGGGACTTCTCCCCTCTGAGCAGTTCTTC. Translation: CASSPPGLLPSEQFF.

The chain recombines TRBV9 with TRBJ1-6; D unresolved. Germline CDR1 is SGDLS and CDR2 is YYNGEE. With 4 bases removed from V and 3 bases from J, the gap between germline ends came to 8 bases. The length of the CDR3 is 14 residues. CDR3 residues: CASSPGDYNSPLHF. For the CDR3, the DNA is TGTGCCAGCAGCCCCGGGGACTATAATTCACCCCTCCACTTT.

This chain's CDR3 is CASRILWRGPSSYEQYF. In DNA, the CDR3 is TGTGCCAGCAGGATTCTGTGGCGGGGGCCCAGCTCCTACGAGCAGTACTTC. The rearrangement uses TRBV5-5 and TRBJ2-7; TRBD2 might be the D (7 bases). Germline-derived CDR1 and CDR2 are SGHKS and YYEKEE (reference sequence). The CDR3 loop spans 17 amino acids. V lost 5 bases to trimming and J lost 0 bases, with 21 bases between them.